This TCR beta chain originates from a study of beta chain features in type 1 diabetes. Overall study results and limits: When Type 1 diabetes patients were examined, their TCRB CDR3s proved moderately but significantly shorter in all four CD4+ subsets. Since sequencing was performed on cDNA, cells with high TCR expression could be over-represented. More deletions and fewer insertions at VDJ junctions were found in patients with type 1 diabetes.

The investigators reverse transcribed all of the isolated RNA, so they sequenced expressed TCRB transcripts. About 3.7 million reads per sample were averaged for naive, central memory and regulatory samples. Assay used: immunoSEQ multiplex PCR; TCRdb lists only in-frame clones, some missing. The data contain about 650,000 clones, 9.5% to 15% of them singletons. Germline CDR1 SGHTA, CDR2 FQGNSA. V shed 11 bases, J shed 4 bases, and the junction held 7 bases outside the gene matches. This CDR3 contains 12 residues. Each of the CD4+ naive, central memory, regulatory and stem cell-like memory populations was sorted via CD45RO/CCR7/CD25/CD127/CD95/CD27. Turning to this clone: What it binds is not known.

This chain uses TRBV7-2 with TRBJ1-2; 7 bases agree with TRBD1. Specimen: naive CD4+ T cells from blood. The source is a young man with type 1 diabetes. CDR3 sequence (DNA): TGTGCCGGCCGGGACAGCCTCTATGGCTACACCTTC. It specifies CAGRDSLYGYTF.